A single T cell receptor beta chain is shown here with its context. Per the original methods: How many nucleated cells were present was estimated from reference gene primer amplification. This table comes from immunoSEQ multiplex PCR, and its TCRdb copy is limited to in-frame clones, with some not included. Clonal size and the V and J genes are those of that table, whereas D and trimming came from the DNA. The table has some 160,000 clones, 60% to 80% seen once. This CDR3 comprises 13 residues. CDR1 is KGHSH, CDR2 LQKENI, per germline. V was clipped by 11 bases and J by 1 base, with 14 bases between them. The data derive from a study of blood T cell repertoires in COVID-19. Study details: Acute-phase and convalescent COVID-19 samples originated in the United States, Italy and Spain. Sample material is recorded as cDNA or gDNA derived from T cells, B-cell-depleted T cells, or PBMCs.

The V gene is TRBV18, the J gene TRBJ1-1, with a weak D call TRBD1 (5 bases). The sequence came from a man aged 50-60 years with active or convalescent COVID-19. The sequencing input was peripheral blood. The CDR3 reads CACRRQGNTEAFF. CDR3 in DNA: TGTGCCTGCCGACGTCAGGGGAACACTGAAGCTTTCTTT.